These 10 T cell receptor beta chains were sequenced from one sample in a study of T-cell reconstitution after alpha-beta-depleted transplantation in children. Construction of the TCRbeta library involved unique molecular identifiers. MiXCR was run by TCRdb on the PCR reads, yielding one entry per CDR3 protein. The table includes 240,000 or so distinct CDR3 sequences, around 12% detected once. The sample was PBMCs from the stem cell graft donor, taken from the stem cell graft. These receptors were taken from a human donor who donated a stem cell graft to a child with acute lymphoblastic leukemia.

V usage is TRBV20-1 and J usage is TRBJ2-7, with D maybe TRBD1 (6 bases). The CDR3 length is 13 residues. Germline lookup yields CDR1 DFQATT and CDR2 SNEGSKA (reference sequence). V was shortened by 4 bases and J by 3 bases, with 13 bases between the two germline ends. In DNA, the CDR3 is TGCAGTGCTACAGGGGTGGGAGTCTACGAGCAGTACTTC. Translating gives CSATGVGVYEQYF.

This clonotype was recorded at least ten times. The chain uses TRBV5-1 and TRBJ2-6; 9 positions agree with TRBD1. Germline V gene lookup returns CDR1 SGHRS and CDR2 YFSETQ. The V and J ends lost 6 bases and 3 bases, in that order; junction bases with no gene match: 10. This CDR3 is 17 amino acids long. Here the CDR3 DNA reads TGCGCCAGCACCTCCCCCGGGACAGGGCTTGGGGCCAACGTCCTGACTTTC. It codes for CASTSPGTGLGANVLTF.

The count of this clonotype is one. This may stem from a read error, because a much larger clone lies one nucleotide away. This chain connects TRBV10-3 to TRBJ2-2; D is ambiguous. The germline V gene encodes CDR1 ENHRY and CDR2 SYGVKD. The CDR3 covers 14 residues. DNA for the CDR3: TGTGCCACCAGTTTCCTGGAAGACCCCGGGGAGCTGTTTTTT. Its protein is CATSFLEDPGELFF.

This clonotype was seen ten or more times. The chain carries TRBV5-1 and TRBJ1-1, with D possibly being TRBD1 (6 bases). The CDR3 has 14 residues. CDR1 is SGHRS and CDR2 is YFSETQ in the germline V gene. V was pared by 5 bases and J by 4 bases, with 15 bases between. Here the CDR3 reads CASRSAGAITEAFF. The DNA for the CDR3 is TGCGCCAGCAGATCTGCAGGGGCGATCACTGAAGCTTTCTTT. The variable domain in full, with the rest retrieved from reference TRBV5-1 and TRBJ1-1, is KAGVTQTPRYLIKTRGQQVTLSCSPISGHRSVSWYQQTPGQGLQFLFEYFSETQRNKGNFPGRFSGRQFSNSRSEMNVSTLELGDSALYLCASRSAGAITEAFFGQGTRLTVV.

There are many counts of this clonotype. This chain joins TRBV7-2 and TRBJ2-7; D gene uncertain. Germline V gives CDR1 SGHTA, CDR2 FQGNSA. V was pared by 0 bases and J by 3 bases, with 6 bases between. This CDR3 has 13 residues. The CDR3 sequence is CASSLAGFYEQYF. The CDR3 DNA sequence: TGTGCCAGCAGCTTAGCAGGATTCTACGAGCAGTACTTC.

The J gene is TRBJ2-2, the V gene TRBV11-2; 9 bases are a match to TRBD2. Germline CDR1 reads SGHAT; CDR2 reads FQNNGV. CDR3 size: 16 residues. After removal of 2 bases from V and 7 bases from J, the junction contained 8 bases not matched to a gene. CDR3 in amino acids: CASSLRRGGFIGELFF. The CDR3 DNA reads TGTGCCAGCAGCTTACGGCGGGGGGGATTCATCGGGGAGCTGTTTTTT.

This clonotype appeared many times. The CDR3 region is CASSTRPSFPYGYTF. The CDR3, as DNA: TGTGCCAGCAGCACCCGACCTTCTTTCCCCTATGGCTACACCTTC. The genes are TRBV9 and TRBJ1-2; D is undetermined. In germline, CDR1 is SGDLS, CDR2 YYNGEE. The length of the CDR3 is 15 residues. V was cut by 4 bases and J by 4 bases, with 17 bases left in between.

At least ten counts were recorded for this clonotype. J is TRBJ1-5 and V is TRBV5-1; perhaps TRBD1 as D (6 bases). CDR1 is SGHRS and CDR2 is YFSETQ in the germline V gene. This CDR3 has 15 amino acids. Trimming cost V 3 bases and J 7 bases, with 17 bases left between them. The CDR3 bases are TGCGCCAGCAGCTCCCAGGGGAGGGATGGCCAGCCCCAGCATTTT. It encodes CASSSQGRDGQPQHF.

This clonotype was recorded many times. This chain uses TRBV7-2 with TRBJ2-5, with 7 positions matching TRBD1. Losses at the gene ends were 4 bases for V and 2 bases for J; bases not matched to a gene: 7. CDR1 SGHTA and CDR2 FQGNSA come from the germline V gene. The CDR3 runs to 15 residues. For the CDR3, the DNA is TGTGCCAGCAGCTCCCCCGGGACAGCACAAGAGACCCAGTACTTC. Translating gives CASSSPGTAQETQYF.

This clonotype was recorded at least ten times. The CDR3 DNA follows: TGTGCCATCAGCCCTACCAGCGGGAGCTCCTACGAGCAGTACTTC. Its protein product is CAISPTSGSSYEQYF. The chain uses TRBV10-3 and TRBJ2-7; the match to TRBD2 covers 8 bases. This CDR3 is 15 amino acids long. The trim removed 6 bases at V and 0 bases at J, leaving 7 bases unmatched. In germline, CDR1 is ENHRY, CDR2 SYGVKD.